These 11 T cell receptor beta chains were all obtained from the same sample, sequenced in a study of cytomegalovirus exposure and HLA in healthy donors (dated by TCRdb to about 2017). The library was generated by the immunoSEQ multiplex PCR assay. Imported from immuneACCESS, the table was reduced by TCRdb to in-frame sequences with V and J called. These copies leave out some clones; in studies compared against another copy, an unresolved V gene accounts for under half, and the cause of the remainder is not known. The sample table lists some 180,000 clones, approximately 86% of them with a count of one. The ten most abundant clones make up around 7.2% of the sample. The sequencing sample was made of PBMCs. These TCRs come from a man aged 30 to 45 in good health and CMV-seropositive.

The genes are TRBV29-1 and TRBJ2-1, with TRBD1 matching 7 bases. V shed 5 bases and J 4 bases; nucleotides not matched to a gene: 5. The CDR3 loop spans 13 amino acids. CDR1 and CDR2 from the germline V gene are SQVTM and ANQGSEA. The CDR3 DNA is TGCAGCGTTAACGGACAGGAGTACAATGAGCAGTTCTTC. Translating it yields CSVNGQEYNEQFF.

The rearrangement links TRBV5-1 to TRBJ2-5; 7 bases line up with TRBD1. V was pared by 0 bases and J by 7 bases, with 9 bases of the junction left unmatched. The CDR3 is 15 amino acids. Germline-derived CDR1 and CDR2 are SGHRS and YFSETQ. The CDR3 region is CASSLGTGQSRTQYF. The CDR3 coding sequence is TGCGCCAGCAGCTTGGGGACAGGCCAGTCGAGGACCCAGTACTTC.

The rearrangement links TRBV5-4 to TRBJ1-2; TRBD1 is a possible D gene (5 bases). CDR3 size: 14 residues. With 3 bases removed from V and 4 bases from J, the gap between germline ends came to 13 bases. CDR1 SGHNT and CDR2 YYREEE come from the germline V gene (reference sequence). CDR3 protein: CASSSYTGGYGYTF. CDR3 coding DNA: TGTGCCAGCAGCTCATATACAGGAGGCTATGGCTACACCTTC.

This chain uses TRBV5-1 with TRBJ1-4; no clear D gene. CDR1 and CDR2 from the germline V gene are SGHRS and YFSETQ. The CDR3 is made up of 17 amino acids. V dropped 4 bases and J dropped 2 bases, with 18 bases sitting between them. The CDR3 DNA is TGCGCCAGCAGCCCGGACCTACCGGGCGGCACTAATGAAAAACTGTTTTTT. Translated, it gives CASSPDLPGGTNEKLFF.

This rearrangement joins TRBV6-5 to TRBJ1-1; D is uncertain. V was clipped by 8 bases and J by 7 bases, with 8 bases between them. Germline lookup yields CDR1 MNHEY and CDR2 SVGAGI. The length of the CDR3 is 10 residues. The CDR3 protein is CASGSYEAFF. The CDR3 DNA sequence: TGTGCCAGCGGATCATATGAAGCTTTCTTT.

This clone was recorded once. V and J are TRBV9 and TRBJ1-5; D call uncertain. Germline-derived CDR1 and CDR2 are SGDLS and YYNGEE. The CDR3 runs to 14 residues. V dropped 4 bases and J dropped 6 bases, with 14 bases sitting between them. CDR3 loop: CASSLRSIGQPQHF. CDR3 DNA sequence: TGTGCCAGCAGCCTCCGTTCGATTGGTCAGCCCCAGCATTTT.

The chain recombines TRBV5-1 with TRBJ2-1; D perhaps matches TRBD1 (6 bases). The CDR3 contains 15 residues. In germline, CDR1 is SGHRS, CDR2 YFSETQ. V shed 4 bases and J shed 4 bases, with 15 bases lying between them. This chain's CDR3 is CASSLSVGAYNEQFF. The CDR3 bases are TGCGCCAGCAGCCTGTCTGTGGGGGCGTACAATGAGCAGTTCTTC.

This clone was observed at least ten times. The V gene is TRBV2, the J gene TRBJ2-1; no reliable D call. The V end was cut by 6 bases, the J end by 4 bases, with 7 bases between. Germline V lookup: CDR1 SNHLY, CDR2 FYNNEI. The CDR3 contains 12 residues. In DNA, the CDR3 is TGTGCCAGCAGAGAGGAGTACAATGAGCAGTTCTTC. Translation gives CASREEYNEQFF.

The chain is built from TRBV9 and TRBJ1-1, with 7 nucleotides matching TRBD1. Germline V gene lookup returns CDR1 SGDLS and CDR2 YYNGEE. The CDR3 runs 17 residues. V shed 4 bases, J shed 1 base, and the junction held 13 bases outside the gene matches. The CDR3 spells CASSLLPTGTANTEAFF. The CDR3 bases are TGTGCCAGCAGCCTCCTCCCAACGGGGACAGCGAACACTGAAGCTTTCTTT.

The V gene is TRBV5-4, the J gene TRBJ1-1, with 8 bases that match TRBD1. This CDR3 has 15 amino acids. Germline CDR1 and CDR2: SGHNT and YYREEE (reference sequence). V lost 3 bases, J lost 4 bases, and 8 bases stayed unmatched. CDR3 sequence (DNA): TGTGCCAGCAGCTCTCGGACAGGGAAGAGCACTGAAGCTTTCTTT. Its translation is CASSSRTGKSTEAFF. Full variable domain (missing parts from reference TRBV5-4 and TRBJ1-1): ETGVTQSPTHLIKTRGQQVTLRCSSQSGHNTVSWYQQALGQGPQFIFQYYREEENGRGNFPPRFSGLQFPNYSSELNVNALELDDSALYLCASSSRTGKSTEAFFGQGTRLTVV.

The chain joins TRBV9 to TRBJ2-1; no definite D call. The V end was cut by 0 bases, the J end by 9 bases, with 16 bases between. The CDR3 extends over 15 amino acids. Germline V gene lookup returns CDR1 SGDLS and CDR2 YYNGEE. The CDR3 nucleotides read TGTGCCAGCAGCGTAGGGCCACTCCCCAACATTGAGCAGTTCTTC. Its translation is CASSVGPLPNIEQFF.